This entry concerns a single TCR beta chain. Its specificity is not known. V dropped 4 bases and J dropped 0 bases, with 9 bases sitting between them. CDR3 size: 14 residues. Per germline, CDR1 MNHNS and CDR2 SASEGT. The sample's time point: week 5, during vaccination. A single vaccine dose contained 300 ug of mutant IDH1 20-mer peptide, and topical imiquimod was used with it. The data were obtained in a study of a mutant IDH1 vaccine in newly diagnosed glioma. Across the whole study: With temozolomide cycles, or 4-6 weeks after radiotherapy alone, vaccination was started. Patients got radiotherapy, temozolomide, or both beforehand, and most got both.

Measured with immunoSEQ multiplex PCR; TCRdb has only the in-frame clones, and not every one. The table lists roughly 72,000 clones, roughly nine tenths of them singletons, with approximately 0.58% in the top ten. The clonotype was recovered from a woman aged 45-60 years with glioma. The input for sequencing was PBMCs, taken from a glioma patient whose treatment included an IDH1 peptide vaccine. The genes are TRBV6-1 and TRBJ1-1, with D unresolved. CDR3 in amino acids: CASSVALVNTEAFF. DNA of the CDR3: TGTGCCAGCAGTGTCGCGCTCGTGAACACTGAAGCTTTCTTT.